These T cell receptor beta chains were read from a single sample in a study of vaccination effects on CD4 cells after COVID-19. Their antigen targets remain unknown. TCRdb's table, derived via immunoSEQ multiplex PCR, lists solely in-frame clones and lacks some. The data show about 79,000 clones, around four fifths seen once. This material consisted of CD4+ T cells from PBMCs cultured with HCoV-229E spike peptides, taken before COVID-19 vaccination. These receptors were taken from a human donor who received a COVID-19 vaccine. Both conserved end residues are part of each CDR3. The D gene is left open where the match is weak. Clone size is stated in some rows and not others, as once, few, many or a class when expanded.

j_call: TRBJ2-1
clone_size: few
v_call: TRBV2
d_call: TRBD1
cdr3_nt: TGTGCCAGCAGTTTGACAGGGATGAATGAGCAGTTCTTC
cdr3_aa: CASSLTGMNEQFF

j_call: TRBJ1-6
clone_size: few
v_call: TRBV3-1/TRBV3-2
d_call: -
cdr3_nt: TGTGCCAGCAGCGCAGGCCTGGGGTCTAATTCACCCCTCCACTTT
cdr3_aa: CASSAGLGSNSPLHF

j_call: TRBJ2-3
clone_size: -
v_call: TRBV23-1
d_call: -
cdr3_nt: TGCGCCACCGCCGAGAAGGGGACGGACCTGCCGGATACGCAGTATTTT
cdr3_aa: CATAEKGTDLPDTQYF

j_call: TRBJ2-3
clone_size: -
v_call: TRBV10-3
d_call: -
cdr3_nt: TGTGCCACGGGACAAGGCGGCACAGATACGCAGTATTTT
cdr3_aa: CATGQGGTDTQYF

j_call: TRBJ2-3
clone_size: -
v_call: TRBV2
d_call: -
cdr3_nt: TGTGCCAGCAGTGAAACGGGGCCGCCAGATACGCAGTATTTT
cdr3_aa: CASSETGPPDTQYF

j_call: TRBJ1-2
clone_size: once
v_call: TRBV18
d_call: TRBD1
cdr3_nt: TGTGCCAGCTCACCAGACAGGGAGATCTATGGCTACACCTTC
cdr3_aa: CASSPDREIYGYTF

j_call: TRBJ1-5
clone_size: once
v_call: TRBV5-1
d_call: TRBD1
cdr3_nt: TGCGCCAGCAGCTTGGAGACAGGGAAAGGCCAGCCCCAGCATTTT
cdr3_aa: CASSLETGKGQPQHF

j_call: TRBJ2-2
clone_size: -
v_call: TRBV6-6
d_call: -
cdr3_nt: TGTGCCAGCAGGCCGCCGCGGGCCGGGGAGCTGTTTTTT
cdr3_aa: CASRPPRAGELFF

j_call: TRBJ1-1
clone_size: -
v_call: TRBV6-5
d_call: -
cdr3_nt: TGTGCCAGCACCCGAGGGGGGGCCGGGGACGCTGAAGCTTTCTTT
cdr3_aa: CASTRGGAGDAEAFF

j_call: TRBJ1-2
clone_size: -
v_call: TRBV18
d_call: TRBD1
cdr3_nt: TGTGCCAGCTCACGTACAGGGGGCACTGGCTACACCTTC
cdr3_aa: CASSRTGGTGYTF

j_call: TRBJ1-2
clone_size: -
v_call: TRBV6-2/TRBV6-3
d_call: -
cdr3_nt: TGTGCCAGCAGTTACTCTCCGGGCTATGGCTACACCTTC
cdr3_aa: CASSYSPGYGYTF

j_call: TRBJ1-3
clone_size: -
v_call: TRBV6-1
d_call: -
cdr3_nt: TGTGCCAGCAGTGAAGCCCGGGGTTCTGGAAACACCATATATTTT
cdr3_aa: CASSEARGSGNTIYF

j_call: TRBJ1-1
clone_size: -
v_call: TRBV5-6
d_call: -
cdr3_nt: TGTGCCAGCAGCTCCCCCCAGTCAGGGAACACTGAAGCTTTCTTT
cdr3_aa: CASSSPQSGNTEAFF

j_call: TRBJ2-3
clone_size: -
v_call: TRBV24-1
d_call: -
cdr3_nt: TGTGCCACCAGTGATTTTGGGACACGATATACGCAGTATTTT
cdr3_aa: CATSDFGTRYTQYF